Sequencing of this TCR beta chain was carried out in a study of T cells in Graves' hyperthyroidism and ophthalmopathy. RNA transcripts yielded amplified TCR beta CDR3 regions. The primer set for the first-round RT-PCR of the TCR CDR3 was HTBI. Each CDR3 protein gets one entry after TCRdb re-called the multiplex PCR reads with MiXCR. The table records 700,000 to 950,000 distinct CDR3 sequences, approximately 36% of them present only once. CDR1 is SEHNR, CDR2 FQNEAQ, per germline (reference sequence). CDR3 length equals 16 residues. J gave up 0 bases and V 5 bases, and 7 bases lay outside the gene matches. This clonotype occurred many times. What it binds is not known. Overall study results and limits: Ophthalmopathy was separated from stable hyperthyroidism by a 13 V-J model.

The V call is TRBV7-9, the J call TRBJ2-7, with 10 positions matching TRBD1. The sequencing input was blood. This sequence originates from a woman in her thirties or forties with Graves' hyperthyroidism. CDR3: CASSLGQGIASYEQYF. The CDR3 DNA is TGTGCCAGCAGCCTGGGACAGGGGATTGCCTCCTACGAGCAGTACTTC.